The 10 T cell receptor beta chains below were found in one sample sequenced in a study of T-cell memory formation after mild COVID-19. In TCRdb, the 5' RACE reads were re-called with MiXCR into one record per CDR3 protein. The sample lists around 100,000 distinct CDR3 sequences; 22% were seen once. Input material: PBMCs or a T cell subset sorted from them (not recorded which). These receptors all stem from a man between 18 and 29 years old who had mild COVID-19 (a few samples of this study predate the infection). Cell type and time point are not known.

The chain has TRBV5-6 and TRBJ1-2, with D perhaps TRBD1 (5 bases). Germline-derived CDR1 and CDR2 are SGHDT and YYEEEE. CDR3 length: 13 amino acids. V lost 0 bases and J lost 5, with 8 bases in between. The CDR3 sequence: CASSLGTPYGYTF. In DNA form, the CDR3 reads TGTGCCAGCAGCTTGGGGACACCGTATGGCTACACCTTC.

The table lists this clonotype with a few counts. The chain joins TRBV4-3 to TRBJ2-3; 10 bases match TRBD2. There are 15 residues in the CDR3. The germline gives CDR1 LGHNA, CDR2 YSLEER. V was clipped by 5 bases and J by 2 bases; unmatched bases: 4. The CDR3 spells CASSSLAGATDTQYF. CDR3 DNA sequence: TGCGCCAGCAGCTCTCTAGCGGGAGCCACAGATACGCAGTATTTT.

This chain joins TRBV12-3 or TRBV12-4 and TRBJ1-5; TRBD1 agrees at 10 bases. CDR3 length: 17 residues. V lost 5 bases, J lost 7 bases, and 14 bases stayed unmatched. Here the CDR3 DNA reads TGTGCCAGCAGTACCTCTAAAGGACAGGGGGGATACCAGCCCCAGCATTTT. It specifies CASSTSKGQGGYQPQHF.

The J gene is TRBJ1-4, the V gene TRBV27; 9 bases agree with TRBD1. Germline V lookup: CDR1 MNHEY, CDR2 SMNVEV (reference sequence). Losses at the gene ends were 5 bases for V and 10 bases for J; bases not matched to a gene: 8. This CDR3 region has 14 residues. CDR3 loop: CASSPGQGVGKLFF. CDR3 nucleotides: TGTGCCAGCAGTCCGGGACAGGGAGTAGGAAAACTGTTTTTT.

This clonotype was detected a few times. This chain uses TRBV30 with TRBJ1-1, with D unclear. V was shortened by 3 bases and J by 6 bases, with 26 bases between the two germline ends. The CDR3 has 17 residues. Germline assignment: CDR1 GTSNPN and CDR2 SVGIG (reference sequence). CDR3 coding DNA: TGTGCCTGGAGCGTCAAACGGACCTACGAGGAGGCGGCTGAAGCTTTCTTT. It codes for CAWSVKRTYEEAAEAFF.

V and J are TRBV11-2 and TRBJ2-6; no clear D gene. Germline CDR1 SGHAT, CDR2 FQNNGV. The CDR3 sequence is 13 residues long. V lost 5 bases and J 1 base, leaving 3 bases between the germline ends. The CDR3 loop is CASSKSGANVLTF. CDR3 sequence (DNA): TGTGCCAGCAGCAAGTCTGGGGCCAACGTCCTGACTTTC. The whole variable domain, filled in from reference TRBV11-2 and TRBJ2-6, reads EAGVAQSPRYKIIEKRQSVAFWCNPISGHATLYWYQQILGQGPKLLIQFQNNGVVDDSQLPKDRFSAERLKGVDSTLKIQPAKLEDSAVYLCASSKSGANVLTFGAGSRLTVL.

This clonotype was detected a few times. J is TRBJ2-7 and V is TRBV30; TRBD2 is a possible D gene (6 bases). Trimming pared 2 bases from V and 5 bases from J, leaving 16 bases between. The CDR3 has 14 residues. Germline CDR1 is GTSNPN and CDR2 is SVGIG (reference sequence). Here the CDR3 DNA reads TGTGCCTGGAGTCATTCTAGGAGGGCCGACGAGCAGTACTTC. Protein sequence: CAWSHSRRADEQYF.

This rearrangement joins TRBV6-2 or TRBV6-3 to TRBJ1-2; D gene ambiguous. The CDR3 consists of 15 residues. Germline V gene data show CDR1 as MNHEY and CDR2 as SVGEGT. V shed 5 bases and J shed 3 bases, with 16 bases lying between them. The CDR3 sequence is CASSDPAGVDYGYTF. CDR3 in DNA: TGTGCCAGCAGTGATCCAGCAGGTGTCGACTATGGCTACACCTTC.

This chain connects TRBV12-3 or TRBV12-4 to TRBJ2-2; either TRBD1 or TRBD2 may fit D (5 bases each). This CDR3 has 15 residues. Trimming stripped 6 bases from V and 2 bases from J, with 13 bases between. This CDR3 is CASRSGTANTGELFF. CDR3 nucleotide sequence: TGTGCCAGCAGGTCCGGGACGGCAAACACCGGGGAGCTGTTTTTT.

V is TRBV27 and J is TRBJ1-1; D call uncertain. This CDR3 is built from 14 residues. With 4 bases removed from V and 5 bases from J, the gap between germline ends came to 14 bases. The germline V gene encodes CDR1 MNHEY and CDR2 SMNVEV (reference sequence). CDR3 in DNA: TGTGCCAGCAGTTATTCGGGCCGAGGAACTGAAGCTTTCTTT. Translating it yields CASSYSGRGTEAFF.